Listed below are T cell receptor beta chains from one sample, sequenced in a study of blood T cell repertoires in COVID-19. Method: immunoSEQ multiplex PCR; TCRdb's copy keeps in-frame clones and lacks some. The sample holds roughly 120,000 clones, less than 85% seen once. The material sequenced was peripheral blood. These receptors were obtained from a man in his forties or fifties with acute or convalescent COVID-19. The conserved cysteine and the conserved F or W are not part of the CDR3 here.

cdr3_length j_call v_call cdr3_aa
12 TRBJ2-1 TRBV27 ASSLSIGRVEQF
17 TRBJ2-3 TRBV6-1 ASSDPRPREIFTTDTQY
12 TRBJ1-4 TRBV7-9 ASGFYLGNEKLF
11 TRBJ2-7 TRBV9 ASSVGPIYEQY
13 TRBJ1-1 TRBV28 ASSSPGGARTEAF
13 TRBJ2-2 TRBV5-5 ASSLAGLNTGELF
14 TRBJ2-3 TRBV6-5 ASSYGLAGGPDTQY
10 TRBJ1-2 TRBV10-2 ASSEAGYGYT
11 TRBJ1-1 TRBV10-3 AISLRGGTEAF
12 TRBJ1-4 TRBV28 ASSFGTGNEKLF
13 TRBJ2-5 TRBV6-5 ASSEDRGDGETQY
16 TRBJ1-3 TRBV4-2 ASSQDLGQVVTGNTIY
12 TRBJ2-5 TRBV19 ASSISGGRETQY
12 TRBJ2-5 TRBV19 ASTPIGGHKTQY
17 TRBJ1-5 TRBV19 ASSSSRLPGIASNQPQH
12 TRBJ2-7 TRBV9 ASSVGTGDSEQY
11 TRBJ2-2 TRBV7-9 ASSLGTPGELF
12 TRBJ2-2 TRBV5-1 ASSFYSGAGELF
10 TRBJ2-7 TRBV28 ASSLSQGLKY
9 TRBJ2-5 TRBV3-1/TRBV3-2 ASSSRETQY
14 TRBJ2-3 TRBV5-1 ASDKVAGGPTDTQY
9 TRBJ2-1 TRBV7-2 ASSLIGELF
9 TRBJ1-2 TRBV12-3/TRBV12-4 ASSQSGTLT
13 TRBJ1-2 TRBV4-1 ASSQEHQATYGYT
14 TRBJ1-4 TRBV5-4 ASSLTGDATNEKLF
14 TRBJ2-3 TRBV6-5 ASSYGLAGRSDTQY
12 TRBJ1-5 TRBV25-1 ASSEGQAHQPQH
13 TRBJ1-2 TRBV5-1 ASSLAGTGGGGYT
9 TRBJ2-2 TRBV6-5 ASSYVGELF
11 TRBJ2-1 TRBV6-5 ASSREGLNEQF
13 TRBJ2-5 TRBV19 ASSIVTGAGETQY
9 TRBJ2-7 TRBV20-1 SAKGTAEQY
13 TRBJ2-7 TRBV27 ASSKSGAALGEQY
14 TRBJ2-2 TRBV28 ASSSAGTSRNGELF
11 TRBJ2-3 TRBV18 ASSTISTDTQY
11 TRBJ1-1 TRBV11-2 ASSLDRDTEAF
13 TRBJ1-6 TRBV6-6 ASSYSNRGDSPLH
13 TRBJ2-5 TRBV5-1 ASSVDRGWQETQY
13 TRBJ1-3 TRBV7-3 ASSPEGDNGNTIY
15 TRBJ2-7 TRBV9 ASSSSGTSGRALEQY
12 TRBJ2-7 TRBV7-9 ASSFRVGSYEQY
14 TRBJ2-5 TRBV3-1/TRBV3-2 ASSQVSGTFQETQY
14 TRBJ2-2 TRBV18 ASSRKGTGNTGELF
15 TRBJ2-2 TRBV4-2 ASSPTSGGLNTGELF
13 TRBJ1-1 TRBV19 ASSIDLQENTEAF
11 TRBJ2-5 TRBV24-1 ATSVGDYGTQY
13 TRBJ2-7 TRBV30 AWSVCPAGYNEQY
12 TRBJ2-7 TRBV28 ASSSTGSSYEQY
12 TRBJ1-1 TRBV2 ASSVDRVNTEAF
13 TRBJ1-5 TRBV7-2 ASSLTVAGVQPQH
15 TRBJ1-1 TRBV30 AWSVLGQGNKGGRAF
14 TRBJ1-5 TRBV18 ASSPGTTYSNQPQH
15 TRBJ2-2 TRBV5-1 ASSLWLTGGNTGELF
14 TRBJ2-2 TRBV4-1 ASSQGWGAVAGELF